This entry features one T cell receptor (beta chain) sequence. The sample belongs to a study of blood T cell repertoires in COVID-19. Looking at the study overall: Acute-phase and convalescent COVID-19 samples originated in the United States, Italy and Spain. Sources were T cells, B-cell-depleted T cells, or PBMCs; the material itself was cDNA or gDNA.

Per the germline V gene, CDR1 is SGHTA and CDR2 is FQGNSA. CDR3 length equals 12 residues. Trimming shortened V by 2 bases and J by 10 bases, and 9 bases separated the two germline ends. Per the original methods: Amplification of reference gene primers was used by the study to estimate nucleated cell counts. Sequencing used immunoSEQ multiplex PCR; TCRdb keeps in-frame clones, though not all of them. Clone size and V and J calls were adopted from that table, with D and trimming inferred from the DNA. This table has approximately 150,000 clones, roughly four fifths appearing once. The V gene is TRBV7-2, the J gene TRBJ2-1, with D tentatively TRBD2 (6 bases). The specimen was peripheral blood. The sequence was obtained from an elderly woman with acute or convalescent COVID-19. In DNA form, the CDR3 reads TGTGCCAGCAGCTTATTAACTAGCGAGCAGTTCTTC. Protein sequence: CASSLLTSEQFF.